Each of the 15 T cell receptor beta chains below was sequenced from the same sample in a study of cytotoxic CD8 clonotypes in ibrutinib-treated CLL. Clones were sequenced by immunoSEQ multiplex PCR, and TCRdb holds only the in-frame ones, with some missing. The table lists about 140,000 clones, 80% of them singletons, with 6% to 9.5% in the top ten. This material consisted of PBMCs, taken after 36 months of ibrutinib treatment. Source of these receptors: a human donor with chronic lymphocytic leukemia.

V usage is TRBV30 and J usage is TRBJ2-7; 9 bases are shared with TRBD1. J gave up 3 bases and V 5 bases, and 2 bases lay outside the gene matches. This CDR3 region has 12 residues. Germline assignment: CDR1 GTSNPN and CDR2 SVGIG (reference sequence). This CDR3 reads CAWAGQGYEQYF. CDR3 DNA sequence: TGTGCCTGGGCGGGACAGGGCTACGAGCAGTACTTC.

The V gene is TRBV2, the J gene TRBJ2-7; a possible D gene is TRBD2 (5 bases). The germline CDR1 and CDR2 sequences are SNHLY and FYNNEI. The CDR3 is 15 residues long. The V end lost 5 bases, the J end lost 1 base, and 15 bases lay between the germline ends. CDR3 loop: CASSPMTGISYEQYF. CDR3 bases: TGTGCCAGCAGTCCCATGACGGGGATTTCCTACGAGCAGTACTTC. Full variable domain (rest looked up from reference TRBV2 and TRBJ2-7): EPEVTQTPSHQVTQMGQEVILRCVPISNHLYFYWYRQILGQKVEFLVSFYNNEISEKSEIFDDQFSVERPDGSNFTLKIRSTKLEDSAMYFCASSPMTGISYEQYFGPGTRLTVT.

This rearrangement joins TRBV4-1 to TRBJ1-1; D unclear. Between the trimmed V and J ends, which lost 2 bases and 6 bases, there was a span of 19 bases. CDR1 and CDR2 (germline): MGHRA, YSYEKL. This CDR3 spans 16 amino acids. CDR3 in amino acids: CASSQNDLTGISEAFF. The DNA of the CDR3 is TGCGCCAGCAGCCAAAACGACCTTACTGGCATCTCTGAAGCTTTCTTT.

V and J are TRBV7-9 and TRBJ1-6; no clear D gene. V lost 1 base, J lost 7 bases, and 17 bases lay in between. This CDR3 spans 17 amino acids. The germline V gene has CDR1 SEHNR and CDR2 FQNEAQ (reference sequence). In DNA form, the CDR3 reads TGTGCCAGCAGCTTAGATGTGACCCTCGTTAAAAATTCACCCCTCCACTTT. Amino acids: CASSLDVTLVKNSPLHF.

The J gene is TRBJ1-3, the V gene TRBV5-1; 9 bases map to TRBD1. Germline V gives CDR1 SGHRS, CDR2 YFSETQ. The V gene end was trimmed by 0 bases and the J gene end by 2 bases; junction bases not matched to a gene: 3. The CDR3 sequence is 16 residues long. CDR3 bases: TGCGCCAGCAGCTTGGAGACAGGGGGAACTGGAAACACCATATATTTT. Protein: CASSLETGGTGNTIYF. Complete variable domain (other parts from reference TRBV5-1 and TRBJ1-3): KAGVTQTPRYLIKTRGQQVTLSCSPISGHRSVSWYQQTPGQGLQFLFEYFSETQRNKGNFPGRFSGRQFSNSRSEMNVSTLELGDSALYLCASSLETGGTGNTIYFGEGSWLTVV.

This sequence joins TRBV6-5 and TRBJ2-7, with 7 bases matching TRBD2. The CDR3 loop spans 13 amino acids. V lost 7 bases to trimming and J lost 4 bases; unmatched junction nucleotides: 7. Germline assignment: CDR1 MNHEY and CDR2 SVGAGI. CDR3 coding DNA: TGTGCCAGCACTAAGATGGGGGGGTACGAGCAGTACTTC. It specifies CASTKMGGYEQYF.

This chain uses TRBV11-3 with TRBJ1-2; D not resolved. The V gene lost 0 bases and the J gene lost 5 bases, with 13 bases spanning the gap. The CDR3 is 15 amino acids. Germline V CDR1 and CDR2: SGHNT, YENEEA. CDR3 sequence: CASSLEAGVGYGYTF. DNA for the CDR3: TGTGCCAGCAGCTTAGAGGCTGGGGTCGGGTATGGCTACACCTTC.

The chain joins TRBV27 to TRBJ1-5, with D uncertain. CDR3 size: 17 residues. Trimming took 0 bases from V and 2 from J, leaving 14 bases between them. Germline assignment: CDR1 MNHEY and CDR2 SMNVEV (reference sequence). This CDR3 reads CASSLSPDPRRNQPQHF. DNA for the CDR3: TGTGCCAGCAGTTTATCTCCAGACCCACGACGCAATCAGCCCCAGCATTTT.

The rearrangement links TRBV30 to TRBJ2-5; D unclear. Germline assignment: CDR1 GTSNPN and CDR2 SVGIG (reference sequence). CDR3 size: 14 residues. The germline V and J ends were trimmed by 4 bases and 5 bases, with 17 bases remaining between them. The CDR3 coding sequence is TGTGCCTGGACCACGAATAGCCCTTTGGAGACCCAGTACTTC. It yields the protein CAWTTNSPLETQYF.

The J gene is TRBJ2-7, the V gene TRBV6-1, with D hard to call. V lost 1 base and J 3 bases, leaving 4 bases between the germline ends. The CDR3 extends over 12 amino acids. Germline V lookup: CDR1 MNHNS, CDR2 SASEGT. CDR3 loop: CASSEVVYEQYF. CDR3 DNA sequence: TGTGCCAGCAGTGAAGTGGTCTACGAGCAGTACTTC.

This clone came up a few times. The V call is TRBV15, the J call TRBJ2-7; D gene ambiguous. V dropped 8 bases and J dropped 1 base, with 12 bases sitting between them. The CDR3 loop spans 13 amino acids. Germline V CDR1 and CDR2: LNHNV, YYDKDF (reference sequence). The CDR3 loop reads CATRADTSYEQYF. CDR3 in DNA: TGTGCCACCCGAGCTGACACTTCCTACGAGCAGTACTTC.

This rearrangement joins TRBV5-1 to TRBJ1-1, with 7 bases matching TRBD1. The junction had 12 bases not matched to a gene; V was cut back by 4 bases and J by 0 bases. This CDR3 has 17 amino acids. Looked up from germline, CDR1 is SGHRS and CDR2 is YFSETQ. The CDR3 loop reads CASSLGQDILMNTEAFF. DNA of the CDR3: TGCGCCAGCAGCCTCGGACAGGACATCCTCATGAACACTGAAGCTTTCTTT.

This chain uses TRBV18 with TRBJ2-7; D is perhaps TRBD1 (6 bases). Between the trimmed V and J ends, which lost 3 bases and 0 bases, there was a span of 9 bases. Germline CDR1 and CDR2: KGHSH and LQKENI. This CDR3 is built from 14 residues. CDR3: CASSPDRNSYEQYF. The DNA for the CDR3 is TGTGCCAGCTCACCGGACAGAAACTCCTACGAGCAGTACTTC. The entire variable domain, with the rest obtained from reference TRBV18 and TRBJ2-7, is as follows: NAGVMQNPRHLVRRRGQEARLRCSPMKGHSHVYWYRQLPEEGLKFMVYLQKENIIDESGMPKERFSAEFPKEGPSILRIQQVVRGDSAAYFCASSPDRNSYEQYFGPGTRLTVT.

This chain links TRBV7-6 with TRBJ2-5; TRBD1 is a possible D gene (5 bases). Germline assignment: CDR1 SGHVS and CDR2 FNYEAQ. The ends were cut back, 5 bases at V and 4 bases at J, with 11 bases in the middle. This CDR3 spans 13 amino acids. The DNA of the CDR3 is TGTGCCAGCAGCGTTGACAGAAGAGAGACCCAGTACTTC. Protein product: CASSVDRRETQYF.

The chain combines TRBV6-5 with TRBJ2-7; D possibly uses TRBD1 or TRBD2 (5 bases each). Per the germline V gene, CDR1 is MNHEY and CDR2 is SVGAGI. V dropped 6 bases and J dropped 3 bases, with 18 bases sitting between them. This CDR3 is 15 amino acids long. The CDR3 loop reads CASRVGAGNYYEQYF. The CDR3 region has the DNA TGTGCCAGCAGGGTCGGGGCAGGGAATTACTACGAGCAGTACTTC.